The clone carrying this T cell receptor (beta chain) was recorded once. This sample was taken from a study of blood T cell repertoires in COVID-19. Study at large: Donors in the United States, Italy and Spain gave samples during acute or convalescent COVID-19. T cells, B-cell-depleted T cells, or PBMCs supplied cDNA or gDNA.

The CDR3 sequence is 15 residues long. Trimming shortened V by 4 bases and J by 0 bases, and 13 bases separated the two germline ends. Germline loops: CDR1 SGHRS, CDR2 YFSETQ. As processed by the authors: For nucleated cells, counts were estimated from reference gene primer amplification. Sequencing was performed with immunoSEQ multiplex PCR; in TCRdb, only in-frame clones are kept and a portion is missing. That table gives V, J and clone size, and the DNA gave D and trimming. Among over 110,000 clones, approximately 84% were seen once, and the ten largest hold just under 2%. This clonotype originated in a woman aged 55-69 years with acute or convalescent COVID-19. This chain joins TRBV5-1 and TRBJ1-1; D remains unclear. Source material: peripheral blood. In DNA form, the CDR3 reads TGCGCCAGCAGCCCCCTTCCCGGTTTGAACACTGAAGCTTTCTTT. It is translated as CASSPLPGLNTEAFF. Looking up the rest from reference TRBV5-1 and TRBJ1-1 gives the full variable domain: KAGVTQTPRYLIKTRGQQVTLSCSPISGHRSVSWYQQTPGQGLQFLFEYFSETQRNKGNFPGRFSGRQFSNSRSEMNVSTLELGDSALYLCASSPLPGLNTEAFFGQGTRLTVV.